This T cell receptor beta chain emerged from a study of human T cells and chemical hapten exposure. The V gene's germline CDR1 is MNHEY and CDR2 SVGAGI. Trimming pared 2 bases from V and 4 bases from J, leaving 5 bases between. The CDR3 has 13 amino acids. The time point: patch test 3, about 24 weeks after DPC sensitization. Treatment: therapeutic diphenylcyclopropenone sensitization with weekly scalp DPC. TCRdb ran MiXCR on the RACE reads and lists one entry per CDR3 protein. The profile shows about 190,000 distinct CDR3 sequences, under 30% of them singletons. The rearrangement joins TRBV6-5 to TRBJ2-2; D remains unclear. The sequencing here drew on whole blood, taken in connection with sensitization to the hapten diphenylcyclopropenone (DPC). This TCR came from a middle-aged woman with alopecia areata. Some clones in this sample may be carry-over from other donors' samples. The CDR3 DNA is TGTGCCAGCAGTTACCAGAGCACCGGGGAGCTGTTTTTT. As protein: CASSYQSTGELFF.